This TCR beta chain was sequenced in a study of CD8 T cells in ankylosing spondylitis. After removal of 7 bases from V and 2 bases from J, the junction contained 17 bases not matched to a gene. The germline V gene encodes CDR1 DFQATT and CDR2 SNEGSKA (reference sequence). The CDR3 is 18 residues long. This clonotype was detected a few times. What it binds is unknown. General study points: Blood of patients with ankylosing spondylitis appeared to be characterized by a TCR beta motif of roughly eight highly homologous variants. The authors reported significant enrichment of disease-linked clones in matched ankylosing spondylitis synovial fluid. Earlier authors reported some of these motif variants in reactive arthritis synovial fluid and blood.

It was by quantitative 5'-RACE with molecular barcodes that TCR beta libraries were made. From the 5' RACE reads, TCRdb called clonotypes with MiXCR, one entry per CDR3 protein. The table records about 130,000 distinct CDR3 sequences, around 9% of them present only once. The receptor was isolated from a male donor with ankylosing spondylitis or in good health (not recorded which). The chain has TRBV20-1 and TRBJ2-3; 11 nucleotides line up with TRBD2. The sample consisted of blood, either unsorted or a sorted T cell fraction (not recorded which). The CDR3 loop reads CSVPFLSGTSGTTDTQYF. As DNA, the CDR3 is TGCAGTGTGCCTTTTTTATCCGGGACTAGCGGCACCACAGATACGCAGTATTTT.